This T cell receptor beta chain derives from a study of cytomegalovirus exposure and HLA in healthy donors (dated by TCRdb to about 2017). Describing the broader study: According to an earlier analysis of a few hundred of the donors, 200 million or so T cells yielded roughly 100 million unique TCR beta sequences and approximately 300 Gb of sequence data. An early release that covered 640 HLA-typed donors contained approximately 300 gigabases of sequencing data and approximately 85 million unique TCR sequences. Of the 350 to 450 genotyped donors, 65% to 90% were placed in the genetic ancestry cluster associated with self-reported Caucasian donors. The aim of the study was to test whether cataloging public T cell receptors could identify signatures of past pathogen exposure. The T cell repertoires of around 730 subjects were profiled by immunosequencing and related to cytomegalovirus serostatus. Along with the roughly 700-subject first cohort, a separate validation cohort of 120 different subjects was used. High-throughput TCR immunosequencing, statistical association of individual TCRs with disease status, and machine learning were combined to predict cytomegalovirus infection status. A later analysis re-analyzed previously published TCR beta repertoires from hundreds of donors and added high-resolution HLA genotyping to study TCR occurrence patterns. Rather than drawing on any new phenotypic data, the later analysis identified candidate immune exposures from TCR beta sequences and the way those sequences occurred across donors. An earlier analysis of 587 of the donors used high-throughput TCR beta sequencing to judge whether each TCR beta V gene segment behaved as functional or pseudogenic. Donor age, sex, ethnicity and CMV serostatus were compiled alongside the repertoire data. Genome-wide SNP genotypes for about three fifths of the roughly 670 donors were used in a later genetic analysis, which treated that subset as a discovery cohort. All discovery cohort repertoires had been generated using a single sequencing platform. HLA typing included class I and class II loci at four-digit resolution. Typing coverage differed by locus: A, B, C, DRB1 and DQB1 were typed in about 620-630 donors, DQA1 in 522, DPA1 in some 570, and DPB1 in 400 to 480. Roughly five DR-DQ haplotypes were treated as single units for association and clustering because of strong linkage in the cohort. Among some 410 genotyped donors of the cohort, an average of around 240,000 unique TCR beta nucleotide sequences were sequenced per donor, roughly 18% of them non-productive. What the authors observed across the whole study: In a later analysis, several top co-occurrence clusters were reported to appear linked to parvovirus B19, influenza, CMV and Epstein-Barr virus. A cluster of highly shared sequence variants was judged likely to represent a technical artifact of the sequencing pipeline. The presence/absence analyses assumed that sequencing depth was roughly uniform across donors, and that assumption may not be true. Most TCR sequences were observed very rarely across donors, whereas some public TCRs were present in many individuals. A later analysis found that TCR association rates varied across HLA loci, with DRB1 alleles showing the most associated TCRs and HLA-C alleles the fewest. An earlier analysis of 587 of the donors showed that most TCR beta V segments appeared in productive rearrangements either about 87% or about 30% of the time, which broadly matched IMGT annotations. The authors suggested that the approach could potentially be generalized to other disease states and immunological phenotypes. A total of fewer than 200 TCR beta chains were listed by the study as associated with cytomegalovirus. The earlier analysis of almost 600 of the donors excluded approximately 17 rarely observed V segments, including chromosome 9 orphons, because counts were too low. A further reported finding was that TCR beta sequences accurately predicted the HLA-A and HLA-B alleles for most subjects in the first cohort. Linkage disequilibrium might explain the correlated functional status among segregating V segments, but an unknown experimental factor could not be excluded. Strong co-occurrence of HLA alleles, especially DR and DQ, made assigning TCR associations to individual alleles difficult. In vitro tests confirmed that a few of the cytomegalovirus-associated TCR beta chains recognize cytomegalovirus antigens. The classifier was reported to diagnose cytomegalovirus status with high specificity and sensitivity in both the original and validation cohorts. Because HLA typing was unavailable for some donors at each locus, only the typed subset was used in association tests. Because the 87-base-pair reads could not distinguish some IMGT-functional V segments, including TRBV6-2 and TRBV6-3, those segments were excluded. The cohort was sequenced for TCR beta chains only, and without alpha or paired-chain data the features that could be detected were limited. A later analysis associated about 17,000 TCR beta sequences with specific HLA alleles at a false discovery rate of 0.05. Immune exposure information for the cohort was limited to CMV serostatus. Most CMV-associated TCR beta chains appeared to be HLA-restricted in a later analysis, and the HLA associations seemed to be driven largely by CMV exposure. In a later genetic analysis, fewer N-insertions in productive TCRs were reported among donors in an Asian-associated ancestry cluster than the roughly 700-donor mean. In a later analysis, HLA-associated TCR beta chains showed more clonal expansion and lower generation probabilities than non-associated chains that were equally common. In a later genetic analysis, a missense DCLRE1C variant was associated with V-gene and J-gene trimming of TCR beta chains, and the association was replicated in an independent cohort.

In total, approximately 690 healthy bone marrow donors made up the cohort. All cohort members were sampled while nominally healthy, although unrecorded immune exposures were likely present. The donor was CMV seropositive and was included in the group of approximately 310 seropositive cohort members. A peripheral blood sample was provided by each donor, and peripheral blood mononuclear cells were used for TCR beta sequencing. The Qiagen DNeasy Blood Extraction Kit was used to extract genomic DNA from the blood cell samples. As to this clone: The specificity of this receptor is unknown.

V lost 2 bases and J lost 4 bases; the stretch between them is 8 bases long. Based on the germline V gene, the CDR1 and CDR2 sequences are MDHEN and SYDVKM. Counted from cysteine to phenylalanine, this CDR3 has 13 amino acids. Left in the record is the CDR3 DNA by itself, 39 bases read in frame from the first base. Receptors were amplified or captured by the immunoSEQ multiplex PCR assay. A mixture of 60 forward primers for TCR Vbeta segments and 13 reverse primers for TCR Jbeta segments was used in the multiplex PCR. The CDR3 region of rearranged TCR beta genes was amplified from genomic DNA with a multiplex PCR assay. Amplified TCR beta libraries were sequenced as 87-base-pair reads on the Illumina HiSeq System. As for the authors' bioinformatics: Across the roughly 700 repertoires, a later analysis counted 78 million or so unique TCR beta chains, some 11 million of which were shared by at least two donors. Raw reads were error-corrected and collapsed into unique sequences by a nearest-neighbor algorithm in which closely related sequences were merged to remove PCR and sequencing errors. Alignment of CDR3 sequences to IMGT reference sequences was used to assign V, D and J gene segments. Each retained sequence needed at least a six-nucleotide match to both a V gene segment and a J gene segment. Rearrangements were called productive when the CDR3 lacked stop codons and stayed in frame with V and J; all others were non-productive. Following IMGT convention, CDR3 was defined as the stretch from the second conserved V-encoded cysteine to the conserved J-encoded phenylalanine. Sequences without an unambiguous match to a single V gene segment were excluded from the earlier analysis of about 600 of the donors. In an earlier analysis of 587 of the donors, V segments were called functional above 56.7% productive rearrangements and were called segregating when the between-donor standard deviation exceeded 5%. To diagnose cytomegalovirus status from the catalog of TCR beta chain sequences, a statistical classification framework was built. In a later analysis, TCR nucleotide sequences were compared against IMGT/GENE-DB human TR gene sequences so that V and J genes could be assigned. A later analysis assigned CDR3 sequences and most-parsimonious VDJ recombination scenarios with the TCRdist pipeline. In a later analysis, every TCR beta chain was defined by the combination of its CDR3 amino acid sequence and its V-gene family, and reads without a unique V-gene family were dropped. A later analysis removed nearly 600 highly shared, low-generation-probability nucleotide sequences to deal with suspected cross-contamination and a sequencing artifact. For each public chain, a later analysis derived a clonal expansion index from normalized ranks of inferred template counts within each repertoire. A later analysis computed generation probabilities with a VDJ recombination model fitted to out-of-frame rearrangements, and checked the results against IGoR. In a later analysis, hypergeometric tests were used to score TCR-TCR, TCR-HLA and TCR-CMV co-occurrence, with a repertoire-size bias correction applied to TCR pairs. To estimate false discovery rates, a later analysis permuted the HLA or CMV assignments 20 times. In a later analysis, co-occurring TCRs were grouped using DBSCAN, and TCRdist sequence similarity was added for clustering within HLA-allele-positive subsets. Repertoires with fewer than 30,000 or more than 120,000 public chains, plus five repertoires with anomalous nucleotide sharing, were excluded from co-occurrence clustering. TCRdb obtained this table from immuneACCESS and retained in-frame rearrangements with V and J assigned. These tables miss some clones; where compared with another copy, unresolved V genes account for less than half of the shortfall, and the remainder is unexplained. The V and J calls and the clone size are those of that table, but D and trimming were determined from the DNA. The data table for this sample lists almost 40,000 clones. The ten largest clones take up approximately 3% of the sample.

This receptor was identified in a woman aged 30 to 39 in good health and CMV-seropositive. The specimen sequenced was PBMCs. This chain joins TRBV28 to TRBJ1-2; a tentative D call is TRBD1 (5 bases match). The CDR3 protein: CASSLPQVYGYTF. The nucleotides are TGTGCCAGCAGTTTACCACAGGTCTATGGCTACACCTTC.